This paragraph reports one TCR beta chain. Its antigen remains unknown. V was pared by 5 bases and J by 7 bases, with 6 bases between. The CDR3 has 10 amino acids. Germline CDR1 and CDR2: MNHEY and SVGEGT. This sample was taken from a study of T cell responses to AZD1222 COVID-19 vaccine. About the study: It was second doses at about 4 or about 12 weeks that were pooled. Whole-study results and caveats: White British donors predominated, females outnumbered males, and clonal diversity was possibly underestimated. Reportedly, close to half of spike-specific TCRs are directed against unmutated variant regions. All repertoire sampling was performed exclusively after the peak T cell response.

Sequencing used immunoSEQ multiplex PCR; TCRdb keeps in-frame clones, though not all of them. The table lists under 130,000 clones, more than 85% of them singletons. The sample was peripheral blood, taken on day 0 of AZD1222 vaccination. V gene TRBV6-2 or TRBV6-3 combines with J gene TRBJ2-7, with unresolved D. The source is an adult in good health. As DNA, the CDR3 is TGTGCCAGCAGTGGCCTGGAGCAGTACTTC. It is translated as CASSGLEQYF.